This TCR beta chain was sequenced in a study of lymphopenia after photon versus proton radiotherapy. Study-level findings and limits: After the lymphocyte nadir, photon-treated repertoires showed oligoclonal expansion, especially of CD8+ Temra cells. Better survival with proton therapy was suggested as possible, not demonstrated.

Profiled with immunoSEQ multiplex PCR; TCRdb holds only in-frame clones, not every one. The repertoire holds about 58,000 clones, with approximately 88% as singletons. The CDR3 length is 19 residues. CDR1 is SGHRS, CDR2 YFSETQ, per germline. V shed 5 bases, J shed 3 bases, and the junction held 15 bases outside the gene matches. A word on this clone: What it binds is unknown.

This chain uses TRBV5-1 with TRBJ2-1, with 12 bases matching TRBD2. Sequenced material: peripheral blood, taken from a patient treated with proton-based radiotherapy. The source is a man in his 60s with pancreatic cancer. In DNA form, the CDR3 reads TGCGCCAGCAGTGAGGGTACTAGCGGGAGGAGGTGGGGCTACAATGAGCAGTTCTTC. Protein sequence: CASSEGTSGRRWGYNEQFF.